This T cell receptor (beta chain) was observed in a study of CD8 T cells in ankylosing spondylitis (dated by TCRdb to 2016 to 2017). Context from the whole study: The study set out to find disease-linked TCR variants by profiling T cell receptor beta repertoires in ankylosing spondylitis patients and healthy donors. In total, the full study cohort was made up of 85 to 140 healthy donors and 25 ankylosing spondylitis patients. Peripheral blood was sampled, and synovial fluid was additionally collected from ankylosing spondylitis patients.

Deletion took 2 bases off V and 4 bases off J, with a span of 7 bases between the germline ends. CDR1 MDHEN and CDR2 SYDVKM are derived from the germline V gene. The CDR3, from cysteine to phenylalanine, totals 13 residues. Only the CDR3 region is kept as DNA, spanning 39 bases read in frame from base 1. Broad study findings and their caveats: Some motif variants had previously been reported in the synovial fluid and blood of reactive arthritis patients, which suggests shared mechanisms of disease initiation. A TCR beta motif made up of several highly homologous amino acid variants appeared to be characteristic of blood from ankylosing spondylitis patients. The disease-linked clones were reported to be significantly enriched in matched synovial fluid samples from ankylosing spondylitis patients. A CD8+ phenotype was shown by the disease-linked clones, which were found at relatively low frequencies in peripheral blood.

The instrument given in TCRdb is Illumina HiSeq 2500. TCR beta libraries were prepared by quantitative 5'-RACE with molecular barcodes. The source study handled its data this way. A new computational method based on a probabilistic model of VDJ rearrangement was used to identify disease-linked TCR variants. TCRdb's own reprocessing of the public reads used fastp at Q25 and MiXCR and kept productive beta chains. Rows are unified per CDR3 protein, each entry keeping the most common DNA and genes. The authors' filters were not applied to this entry. The sample data list about 280,000 distinct CDR3 sequences, and 20% of these were observed just once. Of the sample, roughly 7.4% is held by the ten largest clones. In this sample, this clonotype turned up many times. Its binding antigen is unknown. There are no base qualities to consult, and no much larger clone falls within one base.

This TCR derives from a male donor with ankylosing spondylitis or in good health (not recorded which). Sequenced sample: blood, either unsorted or a sorted T cell fraction (not recorded which). Recombination connected TRBV28 to TRBJ2-3; the D gene identity is not certain. CDR3 sequence: CASSLRVPDTQYF. The DNA is TGTGCCAGCAGTTTAAGAGTCCCAGATACGCAGTATTTT.